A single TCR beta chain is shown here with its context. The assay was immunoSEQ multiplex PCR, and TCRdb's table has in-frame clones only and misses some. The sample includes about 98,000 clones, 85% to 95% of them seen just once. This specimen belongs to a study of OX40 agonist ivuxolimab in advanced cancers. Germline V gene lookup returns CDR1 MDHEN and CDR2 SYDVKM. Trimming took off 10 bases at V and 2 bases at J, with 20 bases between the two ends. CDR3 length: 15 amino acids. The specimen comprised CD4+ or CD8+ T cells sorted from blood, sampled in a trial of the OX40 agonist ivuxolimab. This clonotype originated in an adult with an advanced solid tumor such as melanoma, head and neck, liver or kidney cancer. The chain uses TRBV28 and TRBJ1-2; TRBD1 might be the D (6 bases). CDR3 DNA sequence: TGTGCCACCTCTGAACCGGGGGCGGCGAACTATGGCTACACCTTC. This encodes CATSEPGAANYGYTF.